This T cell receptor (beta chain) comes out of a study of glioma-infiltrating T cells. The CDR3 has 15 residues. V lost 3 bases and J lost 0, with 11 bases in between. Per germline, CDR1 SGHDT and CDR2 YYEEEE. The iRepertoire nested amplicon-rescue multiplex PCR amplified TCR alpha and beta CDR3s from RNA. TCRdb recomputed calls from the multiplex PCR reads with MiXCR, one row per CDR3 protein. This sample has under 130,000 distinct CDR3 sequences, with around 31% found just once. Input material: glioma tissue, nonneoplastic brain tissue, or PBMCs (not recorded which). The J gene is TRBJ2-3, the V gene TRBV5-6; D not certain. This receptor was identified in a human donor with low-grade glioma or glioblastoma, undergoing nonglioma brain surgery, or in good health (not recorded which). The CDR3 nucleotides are TGTGCCAGCAGCTCTCAGGTCTATAGCACAGATACGCAGTATTTT. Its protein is CASSSQVYSTDTQYF.